The 20 T cell receptor beta chains listed next were all sequenced from one sample in a study of OX40 agonist ivuxolimab in advanced cancers. The library came from the immunoSEQ multiplex PCR assay. TCRdb stores this immuneACCESS table with in-frame sequences only. Part of the clones is absent; in the studies checked, under half of the shortfall reflects unresolved V genes, and no reason is known for the rest. The sample yields nearly 60,000 clones; around 90% were counted once. The ten biggest clones cover 3% to 4% of the sample. Sample: CD4+ or CD8+ T cells sorted from blood, taken in a trial of the OX40 agonist ivuxolimab. Receptors were obtained from an adult with an advanced solid tumor such as melanoma, head and neck, liver or kidney cancer.

This chain uses TRBV7-9 with TRBJ1-5; D not resolved. This CDR3 is built from 12 residues. Germline V lookup: CDR1 SEHNR, CDR2 FQNEAQ (reference sequence). Trimming left V 5 bases short and J 4 bases short, with 6 bases between. The CDR3 protein is CASSLENQPQHF. CDR3 in DNA: TGTGCCAGCAGCCTAGAAAATCAGCCCCAGCATTTT.

The chain has TRBV5-1 and TRBJ2-2, with 8 positions matching TRBD1. This CDR3 contains 15 residues. The germline CDR1 and CDR2 sequences are SGHRS and YFSETQ. Unmatched junction bases numbered 6, after V lost 3 bases and J lost 5 bases. CDR3 residues: CASSSGDRRTGELFF. CDR3 coding DNA: TGCGCCAGCAGCTCTGGGGACAGGAGGACCGGGGAGCTGTTTTTT.

The gene calls are TRBV5-1 and TRBJ2-3; either TRBD1 or TRBD2 may supply D (6 bases each). The CDR3 has 16 residues. In germline, CDR1 is SGHRS, CDR2 YFSETQ. Trimming removed 4 bases at V and 3 bases at J, with 18 bases between. In DNA form, the CDR3 reads TGCGCCAGCAGCCCCTTAGCGGAGGGGGGTACAGATACGCAGTATTTT. This gives the protein CASSPLAEGGTDTQYF.

The chain has TRBV7-9 and TRBJ2-5; D is unclear. This CDR3 region has 11 residues. V lost 6 bases and J lost 3, with 5 bases in between. CDR1 and CDR2 (germline): SEHNR, FQNEAQ (reference sequence). CDR3 sequence reads: CASSRKETQYF. Written as DNA, the CDR3 is TGTGCCAGCAGTCGGAAAGAGACCCAGTACTTC.

V is TRBV11-1 and J is TRBJ2-7; 7 bases align to TRBD1. V was pared by 4 bases and J by 2 bases, with 5 bases of the junction left unmatched. This CDR3 contains 14 residues. In germline, CDR1 is SGHAT, CDR2 FQDESV (reference sequence). CDR3 DNA: TGTGCCAGCAGCTCTTCAGGGGGTACCTACGAGCAGTACTTC. This encodes CASSSSGGTYEQYF.

By share of the sample, this clone is medium-sized (0.01 to 0.1%). V gene TRBV18 combines with J gene TRBJ1-5; D not resolved. CDR1 is KGHSH, CDR2 LQKENI, per germline. The CDR3 spans 13 residues. V was trimmed by 3 bases and J by 7 bases, leaving 10 bases between them. CDR3 region: CASSPEVEQPQHF. CDR3 DNA: TGTGCCAGCTCACCGGAGGTCGAACAGCCCCAGCATTTT.

The chain recombines TRBV12-5 with TRBJ2-7; tentatively, D is TRBD1 (6 bases). This CDR3 is 16 amino acids long. Trimming took off 0 bases at V and 7 bases at J, with 19 bases between the two ends. Germline V gives CDR1 LGHNT, CDR2 FRNRAP. CDR3 in DNA: TGTGCTAGTGGTTTGGTAAGGGGAGCAGGGGCCAGGGAGCAGTACTTC. Its translation: CASGLVRGAGAREQYF.

J is TRBJ2-7 and V is TRBV7-3; possible D gene TRBD2, 5 bases. Trimming took 2 bases from V and 0 from J, leaving 11 bases between them. Germline assignment: CDR1 SGHTA and CDR2 FQGTGA. This CDR3 comprises 15 residues. CDR3 nucleotides: TGTGCCAGCAGCTTATCAGGTGGGAGCTCCTACGAGCAGTACTTC. Translated: CASSLSGGSSYEQYF.

The rearrangement links TRBV10-3 to TRBJ1-1; D might be TRBD1 (5 bases). The germline gives CDR1 ENHRY, CDR2 SYGVKD. The CDR3 length is 14 residues. V shed 2 bases and J shed 4 bases, with 11 bases lying between them. CDR3 amino acids: CAISEQGPGTEAFF. The DNA for the CDR3 is TGTGCCATCAGTGAGCAGGGACCTGGCACTGAAGCTTTCTTT.

The CDR3 spells CASSLPLDPLTSQPQHF. The CDR3 DNA reads as TGTGCCAGTAGCCTACCCTTGGACCCCTTAACCAGTCAGCCCCAGCATTTT. The rearrangement joins TRBV19 to TRBJ1-5, with no clear D. The CDR3 consists of 17 residues. Germline V lookup: CDR1 LNHDA, CDR2 SQIVND (reference sequence). V was shortened by 6 bases and J by 6 bases, with 24 bases between the two germline ends.

The chain joins TRBV2 to TRBJ2-3; 11 bases map to TRBD2. The ends lost 6 bases at V and 2 bases at J; junction bases unmatched: 4. Per germline, CDR1 SNHLY and CDR2 FYNNEI. This CDR3 is built from 15 residues. The CDR3 DNA sequence: TGTGCCAGCAGGGGGACTAGCGGCCCCACAGATACGCAGTATTTT. It encodes CASRGTSGPTDTQYF.

This clone was picked up one time. The rearrangement joins TRBV19 to TRBJ1-4, with 10 bases aligning to TRBD1. V lost 6 bases, J lost 7 bases, and 5 bases stayed unmatched. The CDR3 contains 14 residues. Germline values: CDR1 LNHDA, CDR2 SQIVND (reference sequence). The CDR3 DNA sequence: TGTGCCAGTAGCACAGGACAGGGGGGTGAAAAACTGTTTTTT. It yields the protein CASSTGQGGEKLFF.

This chain links TRBV6-5 with TRBJ2-7; maybe TRBD2 (5 bases). Germline CDR1 MNHEY, CDR2 SVGAGI. The CDR3 loop spans 11 amino acids. V lost 4 bases to trimming and J lost 5 bases, with 6 bases between them. The CDR3 bases are TGTGCCAGCAGTTCGCGGGACGAGCAGTACTTC. Its protein product is CASSSRDEQYF.

This chain links TRBV11-2 with TRBJ2-5; maybe TRBD1 (5 bases). Trimming removed 3 bases from V and 1 base from J, with 9 bases in between. CDR1 SGHAT and CDR2 FQNNGV come from the germline V gene. The CDR3 is 14 amino acids. The CDR3 coding sequence is TGTGCCAGCAGCTTGTCAGGGATCCAAGAGACCCAGTACTTC. This translates into CASSLSGIQETQYF.

The V call is TRBV5-1, the J call TRBJ1-5; 9 bases fit TRBD1. V trimming: 4 bases; J trimming: 5 bases; junction bases outside the gene matches: 7. There are 15 residues in the CDR3. Germline-derived CDR1 and CDR2 are SGHRS and YFSETQ. CDR3 residues: CASSPGQGTDQPQHF. CDR3 nucleotide sequence: TGCGCCAGCAGCCCTGGACAGGGGACTGATCAGCCCCAGCATTTT.

J is TRBJ1-2 and V is TRBV5-4; 9 nucleotides agree with TRBD1. CDR1 is SGHNT and CDR2 is YYREEE in the germline V gene (reference sequence). The CDR3 loop spans 14 amino acids. V shed 4 bases, J shed 3 bases, and the junction held 4 bases outside the gene matches. The CDR3 sequence is CASSKTGGDYGYTF. For the CDR3, the DNA is TGTGCCAGCAGCAAGACAGGGGGGGACTATGGCTACACCTTC. The full variable domain, rest sourced from reference TRBV5-4 and TRBJ1-2, is ETGVTQSPTHLIKTRGQQVTLRCSSQSGHNTVSWYQQALGQGPQFIFQYYREEENGRGNFPPRFSGLQFPNYSSELNVNALELDDSALYLCASSKTGGDYGYTFGSGTRLTVV.

This clone occurred a few times. The chain recombines TRBV12-5 with TRBJ1-5; TRBD1 might be the D (5 bases). The CDR3 is 9 residues long. Germline V gene data show CDR1 as LGHNT and CDR2 as FRNRAP. Deletions cut 7 bases from V and 15 bases from J, with 10 bases between. In nucleotides, the CDR3 is TGTGCTAGTGCCAGGGACCCGCATTTT. Translated, it gives CASARDPHF.

This clone occurred once. V usage is TRBV6-1 and J usage is TRBJ2-3; 9 bases match TRBD2. The CDR3 has 15 amino acids. Germline V lookup: CDR1 MNHNS, CDR2 SASEGT. V dropped 5 bases and J dropped 0; count of bases not matched to a gene: 3. The CDR3 sequence: CASSLTSGSTDTQYF. The CDR3, as DNA: TGTGCCAGCAGTCTTACTAGCGGGAGCACAGATACGCAGTATTTT.

The chain joins TRBV19 to TRBJ2-2; D uncertain. The length of the CDR3 is 14 residues. The ends were cut back, 8 bases at V and 0 bases at J, with 10 bases in the middle. The germline V gene has CDR1 LNHDA and CDR2 SQIVND (reference sequence). The CDR3 loop is CASRPLSNTGELFF. The DNA for the CDR3 is TGTGCCAGTCGACCGCTGTCGAACACCGGGGAGCTGTTTTTT.

This sequence joins TRBV9 and TRBJ1-4, with a tentative D call TRBD1 (5 bases). The germline V gene encodes CDR1 SGDLS and CDR2 YYNGEE. V was pared by 0 bases and J by 8 bases, with 14 bases between. The CDR3 contains 15 residues. The CDR3 DNA sequence: TGTGCCAGCAGCGTAGGTTCGGGGGAAGGCGAAAAACTGTTTTTT. This codes for CASSVGSGEGEKLFF.